This T cell receptor beta chain was sequenced in a study of cytomegalovirus exposure and HLA in healthy donors. Study-level information: Membership in the Caucasian-associated ancestry cluster was found for around 85% of almost 400 genotyped donors.

The CDR3 is 17 amino acids. Germline V CDR1 and CDR2: SEHNR, FQNEAQ (reference sequence). The PCR used 60 Vbeta and 13 Jbeta primers. TCRdb's copy holds only in-frame clones and misses some; the assay was immunoSEQ multiplex PCR. The repertoire holds roughly 160,000 clones, with 80% as singletons. Comment on this clone: Its antigen remains unidentified. One end of the junction does not line up with germline, which may come from a read error.

Sampled while nominally healthy, donors likely had unrecorded immune exposures. Study observations and caveats: Analyses of presence and absence presupposed an approximately uniform sequencing depth across donors.

The TCR sequence derives from a man younger than 30 in good health and CMV-seropositive. The sequencing sample was made of PBMCs. This chain uses TRBV7-9 with TRBJ2-2; 7 bases map to TRBD2. CDR3 region: CSSSLAKSGDYHGELFF. The CDR3 DNA sequence: TGTTCCAGCAGCTTAGCGAAGAGCGGGGACTATCATGGGGAGCTGTTTTTT.